Listed here are 7 T cell receptor beta chains from one sample, sequenced in a study of beta chain features in type 1 diabetes. Broader study findings: When Type 1 diabetes patients were examined, their TCRB CDR3s proved moderately but significantly shorter in all four CD4+ subsets.

Antigens of these TCRs are unknown. Investigators reverse transcribed all isolated RNA, so they sequenced expressed TCRB transcripts. Only in-frame clones appear in the TCRdb table, and some are missing; sequencing was by immunoSEQ multiplex PCR. The profile shows roughly 160,000 clones, 6.5% to 8.5% of them singletons. The sequencing sample was made of central memory CD4+ T cells from blood. These receptors originate from a woman aged 18-29 years with type 1 diabetes.

The J gene is TRBJ1-5, the V gene TRBV7-2; D possibly corresponds to TRBD1 (5 bases). V shed 4 bases and J shed 4 bases, with 8 bases lying between them. The CDR3 has 13 amino acids. Germline values: CDR1 SGHTA, CDR2 FQGNSA. CDR3 residues: CASSSDTNQPQHF. For the CDR3, the DNA is TGTGCCAGCAGCTCGGACACTAATCAGCCCCAGCATTTT.

This chain uses TRBV19 with TRBJ1-5; D is possibly TRBD1 (6 bases). V lost 6 bases and J 6 bases, leaving 18 bases between the germline ends. Germline V CDR1 and CDR2: LNHDA, SQIVND (reference sequence). The CDR3 spans 15 residues. CDR3 bases: TGTGCCAGTAGCTCTGGCGGGGGCAGGAGTCAGCCCCAGCATTTT. It is translated as CASSSGGGRSQPQHF.

The V call is TRBV11-2, the J call TRBJ2-5, with a weak D call TRBD2 (5 bases). Germline V gene sequence: CDR1 SGHAT, CDR2 FQNNGV. The CDR3 sequence is 15 residues long. V gave up 2 bases and J gave up 0 bases, with 10 bases separating them. The CDR3, as DNA: TGTGCCAGCAGCTTACAAACGGGGTACCAAGAGACCCAGTACTTC. Amino acids: CASSLQTGYQETQYF.

This clone was seen a few times. This rearrangement joins TRBV11-3 to TRBJ1-5; perhaps TRBD1 as D (6 bases). Trimming took off 5 bases at V and 11 bases at J, with 16 bases between the two ends. This CDR3 is built from 13 residues. Germline values: CDR1 SGHNT, CDR2 YENEEA. CDR3 sequence: CASSTGQKGTQHF. DNA for the CDR3: TGTGCCAGCAGCACGGGACAAAAGGGGACCCAGCATTTT. The full variable domain, in which reference TRBV11-3 and TRBJ1-5 provide the parts outside the CDR3, is EAGVVQSPRYKIIEKKQPVAFWCNPISGHNTLYWYLQNLGQGPELLIRYENEEAVDDSQLPKDRFSAERLKGVDSTLKIQPAELGDSAVYLCASSTGQKGTQHFGDGTRLSIL.

J is TRBJ1-4 and V is TRBV7-2, with D tentatively TRBD1 (5 bases). Trimming stripped 4 bases from V and 7 bases from J, with 13 bases between. Germline CDR1 and CDR2: SGHTA and FQGNSA. The CDR3 covers 14 residues. This CDR3 is CASSSDSGSEKLFF. CDR3 DNA: TGTGCCAGCAGCTCCGACAGCGGGAGTGAAAAACTGTTTTTT.

The chain is built from TRBV30 and TRBJ2-2; D is undetermined. CDR1 and CDR2 (germline): GTSNPN, SVGIG (reference sequence). The CDR3 has 14 amino acids. Trimming took 3 bases from V and 5 from J, leaving 13 bases between them. The CDR3 DNA follows: TGTGCCTGGAGAGGCCTCACGGGTACCGGGGAGCTGTTTTTT. It encodes CAWRGLTGTGELFF.

This clone was recorded a few times. Compared with germline, one end of the junction differs, possibly owing to a read error. J is TRBJ2-7 and V is TRBV6-1; D not certain. This CDR3 is built from 13 residues. CDR1 is MNHNS, CDR2 SASEGT, per germline. The CDR3 coding sequence is TGTGCCAGCAGTCTTAGCTCCTCCCACGAGCAGTACTTC. Its protein product is CASSLSSSHEQYF.